A single sample gave rise to the 24 T cell receptor beta chains below, sequenced in a study of cytomegalovirus exposure and HLA in healthy donors. Both 60 Vbeta primers and 13 Jbeta primers went into the PCR. Generated by immunoSEQ multiplex PCR, the TCRdb table keeps only in-frame clones and is missing some. Here the sample spans fewer than 200,000 clones, around 79% being singletons. The sequencing input was PBMCs. These TCRs come from a male donor in good health and CMV-seropositive.

The CDR3 nucleotides read TGTGCCAGCAGCCCTGGCGGGGGGGCTGGATACAATGAGCAGTTCTTC. It translates to CASSPGGGAGYNEQFF. This rearrangement joins TRBV5-6 to TRBJ2-1, with 9 bases aligning to TRBD2. The CDR3 is 16 residues long. Germline loops: CDR1 SGHDT, CDR2 YYEEEE. V lost 4 bases to trimming and J lost 4 bases; unmatched junction nucleotides: 9.

This clone was picked up a small number of times. This chain links TRBV11-2 with TRBJ2-1; 11 bases are shared with TRBD1. Germline CDR1 is SGHAT and CDR2 is FQNNGV. This CDR3 contains 15 residues. The V and J ends lost 5 bases and 7 bases, in that order; junction bases with no gene match: 7. The CDR3 region is CASSTRTGGRNEQFF. The CDR3 nucleotides read TGTGCCAGCAGCACTAGGACAGGGGGCAGGAATGAGCAGTTCTTC.

The chain joins TRBV7-6 to TRBJ2-1; 7 nucleotides agree with TRBD2. Germline trimming cut 1 base from V and 4 bases from J; bases unmatched to any gene: 10. The germline CDR1 and CDR2 sequences are SGHVS and FNYEAQ. The CDR3 covers 17 residues. In DNA form, the CDR3 reads TGTGCCAGCAGCTTAGTAGAGGGAGGGACTCTTTACAATGAGCAGTTCTTC. This sequence encodes CASSLVEGGTLYNEQFF.

The chain combines TRBV4-2 with TRBJ1-2; tentatively, D is TRBD1 (5 bases). The CDR3 consists of 14 residues. Germline V gives CDR1 LGHNA, CDR2 YNFKEQ. Trimming removed 3 bases from V and 3 bases from J, with 11 bases in between. The CDR3 spells CASSQRGGDYGYTF. CDR3 sequence (DNA): TGTGCCAGCAGCCAGAGGGGAGGGGACTATGGCTACACCTTC.

This sequence joins TRBV27 and TRBJ1-2, with D perhaps matching TRBD1 (5 bases). The CDR3 spans 16 residues. Germline CDR1 is MNHEY and CDR2 is SMNVEV (reference sequence). The V and J ends lost 2 bases and 4 bases respectively, with 17 bases between them. The CDR3 here is CASSLKGAIIGYGYTF. The DNA of the CDR3 is TGTGCCAGCAGTTTAAAAGGGGCGATTATTGGCTATGGCTACACCTTC.

The chain has TRBV9 and TRBJ2-3; 10 bases match TRBD2. The CDR3 spans 16 residues. Germline assignment: CDR1 SGDLS and CDR2 YYNGEE. V was pared by 0 bases and J by 6 bases, with 7 bases of the junction left unmatched. CDR3 coding DNA: TGTGCCAGCAGCGTAGACCCTAGCGGGGGAGGGGATACGCAGTATTTT. It translates to CASSVDPSGGGDTQYF.

The chain couples TRBV18 to TRBJ2-2; 9 bases map to TRBD1. The V gene's germline CDR1 is KGHSH and CDR2 LQKENI. The J segment lost 5 bases and the V segment lost 4 bases, leaving 14 bases of the junction unmatched. CDR3 size: 18 residues. CDR3 nucleotide sequence: TGTGCCAGCTCACAAACCCACCCGGGACAGGGTGTAACCGGGGAGCTGTTTTTT. Translation: CASSQTHPGQGVTGELFF.

The chain employs TRBV6-5 and TRBJ2-1, with D possibly TRBD1 on 5 matching bases. The CDR3 covers 15 residues. Germline V gives CDR1 MNHEY, CDR2 SVGAGI. The germline V and J ends were trimmed by 5 bases and 4 bases, with 15 bases remaining between them. CDR3 sequence (DNA): TGTGCCAGCAGTCCCGACAGCCTCCAATACAATGAGCAGTTCTTC. Residues: CASSPDSLQYNEQFF.

This sequence joins TRBV19 and TRBJ2-6; 7 positions match TRBD1. The CDR3 consists of 21 residues. Losses at the gene ends were 5 bases for V and 3 bases for J; bases not matched to a gene: 22. Per germline, CDR1 LNHDA and CDR2 SQIVND (reference sequence). The CDR3 DNA is TGTGCCAGTAGTTTTAGGGACAGCGACTATCGGGCTGGAGGTGGGGCCAACGTCCTGACTTTC. Amino acid sequence: CASSFRDSDYRAGGGANVLTF.

This rearrangement joins TRBV2 to TRBJ1-1; the match to TRBD1 covers 9 bases. CDR1 SNHLY and CDR2 FYNNEI come from the germline V gene. The CDR3 extends over 15 amino acids. The V and J ends lost 3 bases and 4 bases, in that order; junction bases with no gene match: 6. CDR3 sequence (DNA): TGTGCCAGCAGTGAGCACAGGGGGCGACTCACTGAAGCTTTCTTT. Protein sequence: CASSEHRGRLTEAFF.

Only a few counts were recorded for this clone. The V and J genes are TRBV19 and TRBJ2-3; 7 bases fit TRBD2. This CDR3 spans 14 amino acids. Germline CDR1 LNHDA, CDR2 SQIVND (reference sequence). J lost 4 bases, V lost 7 bases, and 8 bases had no gene match. CDR3 nucleotides: TGTGCCAGTAAGAGCGGGGTAGACGCAGATACGCAGTATTTT. Translation: CASKSGVDADTQYF.

The genes are TRBV5-1 and TRBJ2-7, with a tentative D call TRBD2 (5 bases). V lost 0 bases to trimming and J lost 1 base, with 11 bases between them. This CDR3 has 15 amino acids. Germline-derived CDR1 and CDR2 are SGHRS and YFSETQ. The CDR3 DNA is TGCGCCAGCAGCTTGGAGACGGGAATTTCCTACGAGCAGTACTTC. Translating it yields CASSLETGISYEQYF. The full variable domain, its missing parts supplied by reference TRBV5-1 and TRBJ2-7, is KAGVTQTPRYLIKTRGQQVTLSCSPISGHRSVSWYQQTPGQGLQFLFEYFSETQRNKGNFPGRFSGRQFSNSRSEMNVSTLELGDSALYLCASSLETGISYEQYFGPGTRLTVT.

CDR3 protein: CASSRDGGLLNTEAFF. The CDR3 bases are TGTGCCAGCAGCCGGGACGGAGGGTTATTGAACACTGAAGCTTTCTTT. The chain employs TRBV11-2 and TRBJ1-1; D might be TRBD1 (5 bases). The CDR3 covers 16 residues. Germline CDR1 and CDR2: SGHAT and FQNNGV. Trimming took off 5 bases at V and 0 bases at J, with 16 bases between the two ends. Supplemented by reference TRBV11-2 and TRBJ1-1, the full variable domain reads EAGVAQSPRYKIIEKRQSVAFWCNPISGHATLYWYQQILGQGPKLLIQFQNNGVVDDSQLPKDRFSAERLKGVDSTLKIQPAKLEDSAVYLCASSRDGGLLNTEAFFGQGTRLTVV.

The chain has TRBV19 and TRBJ2-3, with 13 positions matching TRBD2. The CDR3 extends over 18 amino acids. Germline CDR1 and CDR2: LNHDA and SQIVND (reference sequence). J gave up 5 bases and V 5 bases, and 13 bases lay outside the gene matches. The CDR3 reads CASSLPGLAGAVGDTQYF. For the CDR3, the DNA is TGTGCCAGTAGTTTGCCCGGACTAGCGGGGGCAGTGGGAGATACGCAGTATTTT. The variable domain in full, completed from reference TRBV19 and TRBJ2-3, reads DGGITQSPKYLFRKEGQNVTLSCEQNLNHDAMYWYRQDPGQGLRLIYYSQIVNDFQKGDIAEGYSVSREKKESFPLTVTSAQKNPTAFYLCASSLPGLAGAVGDTQYFGPGTRLTVL.

The J gene is TRBJ2-2, the V gene TRBV5-1; 8 bases align to TRBD1. The V segment lost 4 bases and the J segment 0 bases; nucleotides outside the gene matches: 8. The CDR3 consists of 17 residues. The germline CDR1 and CDR2 sequences are SGHRS and YFSETQ. The CDR3 coding sequence is TGCGCCAGCAGCCTCGCCCCAGGGGGCGCGAACACCGGGGAGCTGTTTTTT. It specifies CASSLAPGGANTGELFF.

The gene calls are TRBV7-2 and TRBJ1-6; a possible D gene is TRBD1 (6 bases). V lost 6 bases and J 8 bases, leaving 23 bases between the germline ends. Germline V gene lookup returns CDR1 SGHTA and CDR2 FQGNSA. This CDR3 has 17 amino acids. The CDR3 DNA follows: TGTGCCAGCAGACCCTTATTCAGGGGCCCCAAATATTCACCCCTCCACTTT. Translated: CASRPLFRGPKYSPLHF.

This rearrangement joins TRBV15 to TRBJ2-5; 7 bases align to TRBD1. There are 15 residues in the CDR3. CDR1 is LNHNV and CDR2 is YYDKDF in the germline V gene (reference sequence). Trimming took 5 bases from V and 0 from J; bases not matched to a gene: 6. CDR3 sequence: CATSGQDRYQETQYF. Written as DNA, the CDR3 is TGTGCCACCAGCGGCCAGGACAGGTACCAAGAGACCCAGTACTTC.

This clone was seen only once. This chain connects TRBV18 to TRBJ2-1; 8 bases agree with TRBD1. J gave up 7 bases and V 5 bases, and 1 base lay outside the gene matches. The CDR3 is made up of 12 amino acids. Per germline, CDR1 KGHSH and CDR2 LQKENI. CDR3 amino acids: CASSRTGNEQFF. CDR3 in DNA: TGTGCCAGCTCAAGGACAGGGAATGAGCAGTTCTTC.

This clone was counted a single time. The gene calls are TRBV18 and TRBJ1-1; TRBD1 is a possible D gene (5 bases). This CDR3 has 14 amino acids. CDR1 is KGHSH and CDR2 is LQKENI in the germline V gene. Trimming removed 5 bases from V and 5 bases from J, with 15 bases in between. The CDR3 is CASSARGGDTEAFF. The CDR3 nucleotides are TGTGCCAGCTCAGCTCGGGGGGGGGATACTGAAGCTTTCTTT.

On this clone itself: A junction boundary mismatches the germline segment, possibly from a read error. The chain is built from TRBV5-4 and TRBJ1-2; tentatively, D is TRBD1 (6 bases). The CDR3 is 17 residues long. CDR1 SGHNT and CDR2 YYREEE come from the germline V gene (reference sequence). The CDR3 is CASSLLVRGARNYGYTF. Here the CDR3 DNA reads TGTGCCAGCAGCTTGCTCGTTCGGGGGGCAAGAAACTATGGTTACACCTTC.

The chain couples TRBV7-6 to TRBJ2-7; 8 bases align to TRBD2. With V trimmed by 1 base and J by 0 bases, 2 bases remained unmatched. In germline, CDR1 is SGHVS, CDR2 FNYEAQ. The CDR3 covers 15 residues. The CDR3 reads CASSLEAGASYEQYF. In nucleotides, the CDR3 is TGTGCCAGCAGCTTAGAAGCGGGGGCCTCCTACGAGCAGTACTTC. The full variable domain, its missing parts supplied by reference TRBV7-6 and TRBJ2-7, is GAGVSQSPRYKVTKRGQDVALRCDPISGHVSLYWYRQALGQGPEFLTYFNYEAQQDKSGLPNDRFSAERPEGSISTLTIQRTEQRDSAMYRCASSLEAGASYEQYFGPGTRLTVT.

Only a few counts were recorded for this clone. This chain connects TRBV6-1 to TRBJ2-5; no clear D gene. Germline CDR1 MNHNS, CDR2 SASEGT. Trimming cost V 4 bases and J 5 bases, with 11 bases left between them. This CDR3 has 13 amino acids. Written as DNA, the CDR3 is TGTGCCAGCAGTGGAACGGGTCGTGAGACCCAGTACTTC. Protein: CASSGTGRETQYF.

The rearrangement uses TRBV25-1 and TRBJ2-1, with D perhaps matching TRBD2 (5 bases). This CDR3 contains 16 residues. CDR1 and CDR2 from the germline V gene are MGHDK and SYGVNS. Trimming left V 2 bases short and J 0 bases short, with 11 bases between. CDR3 DNA: TGTGCCAGCAGTGAAAAGGTAGAGGGCTCCTACAATGAGCAGTTCTTC. It codes for CASSEKVEGSYNEQFF.

This clone has more than one count but fewer than ten. This rearrangement joins TRBV6-6 to TRBJ1-4; D is ambiguous. This CDR3 contains 12 residues. V lost 0 bases and J lost 8, with 4 bases in between. The germline gives CDR1 MNHNY, CDR2 SVGAGI (reference sequence). The CDR3 region is CASSYSREKLFF. The CDR3 region has the DNA TGTGCCAGCAGTTACTCGAGAGAAAAACTGTTTTTT.